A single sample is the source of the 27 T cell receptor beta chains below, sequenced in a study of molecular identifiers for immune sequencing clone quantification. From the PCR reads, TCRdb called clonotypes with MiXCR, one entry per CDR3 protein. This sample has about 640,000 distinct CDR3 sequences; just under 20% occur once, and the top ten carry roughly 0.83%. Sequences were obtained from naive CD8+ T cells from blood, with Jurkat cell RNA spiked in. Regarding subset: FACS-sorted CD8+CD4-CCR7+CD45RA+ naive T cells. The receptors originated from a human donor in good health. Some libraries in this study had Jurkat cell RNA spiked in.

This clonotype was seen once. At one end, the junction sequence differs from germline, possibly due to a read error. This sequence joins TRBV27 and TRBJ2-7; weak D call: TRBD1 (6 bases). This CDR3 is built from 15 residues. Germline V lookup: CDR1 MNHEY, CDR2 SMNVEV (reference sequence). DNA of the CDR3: TGTGCCAGCAGTCCAGAAGGACAGAGGGCCTACGGGCAGTACTTC. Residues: CASSPEGQRAYGQYF.

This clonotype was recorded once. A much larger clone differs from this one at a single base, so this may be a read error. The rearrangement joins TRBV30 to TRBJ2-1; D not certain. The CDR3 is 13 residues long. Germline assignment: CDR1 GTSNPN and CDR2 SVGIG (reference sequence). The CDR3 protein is CAWSYSSYNEQSF. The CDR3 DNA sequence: TGTGCCTGGAGTTATAGCTCCTACAATGAGCAGTCCTTC. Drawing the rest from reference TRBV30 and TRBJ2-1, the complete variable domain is SQTIHQWPATLVQPVGSPLSLECTVEGTSNPNLYWYRQAAGRGLQLLFYSVGIGQISSEVPQNLSASRPQDRQFILSSKKLLLSDSGFYLCAWSYSSYNEQSFGPGTRLTVL.

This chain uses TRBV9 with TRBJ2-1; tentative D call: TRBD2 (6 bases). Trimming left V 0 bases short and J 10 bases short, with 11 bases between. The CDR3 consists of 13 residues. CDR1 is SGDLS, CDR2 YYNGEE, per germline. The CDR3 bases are TGTGCCAGCAGCGTAGTGGAGGGCGTCGAGCAGTTCTTC. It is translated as CASSVVEGVEQFF.

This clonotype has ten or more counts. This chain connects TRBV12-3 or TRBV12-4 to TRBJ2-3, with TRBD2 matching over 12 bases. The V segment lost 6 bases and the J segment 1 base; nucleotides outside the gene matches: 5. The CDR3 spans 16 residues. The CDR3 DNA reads TGTGCCAGCAGACCCCCTAGCGGGAGGGGCACAGATACGCAGTATTTT. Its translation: CASRPPSGRGTDTQYF.

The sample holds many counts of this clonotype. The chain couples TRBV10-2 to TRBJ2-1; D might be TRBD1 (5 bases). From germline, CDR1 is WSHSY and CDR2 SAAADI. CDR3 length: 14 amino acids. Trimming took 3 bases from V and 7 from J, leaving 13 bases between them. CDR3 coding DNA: TGCGCCAGCAGTGAAATCGCAGGGATGAATGAGCAGTTCTTC. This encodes CASSEIAGMNEQFF.

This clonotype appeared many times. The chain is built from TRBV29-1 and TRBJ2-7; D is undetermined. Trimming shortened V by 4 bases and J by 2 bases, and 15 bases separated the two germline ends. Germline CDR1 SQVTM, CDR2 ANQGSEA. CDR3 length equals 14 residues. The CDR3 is CSVAPGPSTYEQYF. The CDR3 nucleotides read TGCAGCGTTGCGCCCGGACCGTCTACCTACGAGCAGTACTTC.

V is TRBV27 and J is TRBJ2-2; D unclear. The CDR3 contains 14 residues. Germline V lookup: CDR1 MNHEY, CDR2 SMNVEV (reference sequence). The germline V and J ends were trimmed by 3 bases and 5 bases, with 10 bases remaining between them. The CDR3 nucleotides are TGTGCCAGCAGTTTGGCGGAAGTTACCGGGGAGCTGTTTTTT. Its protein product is CASSLAEVTGELFF.

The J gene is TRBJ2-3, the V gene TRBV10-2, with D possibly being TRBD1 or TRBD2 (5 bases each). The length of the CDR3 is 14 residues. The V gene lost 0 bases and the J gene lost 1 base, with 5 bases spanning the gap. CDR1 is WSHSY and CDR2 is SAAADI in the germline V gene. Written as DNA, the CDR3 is TGCGCCAGCAGTGAGTCGGGGGGCACAGATACGCAGTATTTT. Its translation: CASSESGGTDTQYF.

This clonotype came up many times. The CDR3 coding sequence is TGTGCCAGCAGCCCGGACAGTTCAGAAGCTTTCTTT. Its protein product is CASSPDSSEAFF. The chain uses TRBV5-4 and TRBJ1-1, with D maybe TRBD1 (6 bases). Germline CDR1 and CDR2: SGHNT and YYREEE (reference sequence). The CDR3 runs 12 residues. V shed 4 bases and J shed 8 bases, with 12 bases lying between them.

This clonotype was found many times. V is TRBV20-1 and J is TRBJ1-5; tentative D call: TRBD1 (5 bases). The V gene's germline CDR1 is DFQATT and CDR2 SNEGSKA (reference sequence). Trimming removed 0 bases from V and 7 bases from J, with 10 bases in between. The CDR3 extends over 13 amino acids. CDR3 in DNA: TGCAGTGCTAGAGATCCGGGGGGGCAGCCCCAGCATTTT. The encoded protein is CSARDPGGQPQHF.

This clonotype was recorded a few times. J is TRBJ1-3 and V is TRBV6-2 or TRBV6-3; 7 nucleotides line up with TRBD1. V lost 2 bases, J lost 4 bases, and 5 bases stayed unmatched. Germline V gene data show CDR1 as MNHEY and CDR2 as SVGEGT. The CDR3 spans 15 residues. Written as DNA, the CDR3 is TGTGCCAGCAGTTACGGATCGACAGGGGGAAACACCATATATTTT. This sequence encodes CASSYGSTGGNTIYF.

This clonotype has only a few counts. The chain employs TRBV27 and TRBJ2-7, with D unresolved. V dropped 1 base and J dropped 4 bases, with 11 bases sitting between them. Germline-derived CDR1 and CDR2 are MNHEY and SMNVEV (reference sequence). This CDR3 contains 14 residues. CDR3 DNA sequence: TGTGCCAGCAGTTTATATTTGGGAAAGTACGAGCAGTACTTC. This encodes CASSLYLGKYEQYF.

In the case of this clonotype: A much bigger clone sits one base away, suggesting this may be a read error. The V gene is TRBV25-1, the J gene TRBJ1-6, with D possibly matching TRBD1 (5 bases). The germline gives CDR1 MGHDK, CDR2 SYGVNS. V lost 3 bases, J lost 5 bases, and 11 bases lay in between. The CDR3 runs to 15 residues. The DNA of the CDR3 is TGTGCCAGCAGTGACAGGGAATCCCATAATTCACCCCTCCACTTT. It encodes CASSDRESHNSPLHF.

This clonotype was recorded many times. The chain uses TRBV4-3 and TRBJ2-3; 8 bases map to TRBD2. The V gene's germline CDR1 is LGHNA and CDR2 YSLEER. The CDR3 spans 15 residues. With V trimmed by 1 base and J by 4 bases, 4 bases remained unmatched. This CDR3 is CASSQAIAGPDTQYF. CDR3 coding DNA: TGCGCCAGCAGCCAAGCAATAGCGGGGCCAGATACGCAGTATTTT.

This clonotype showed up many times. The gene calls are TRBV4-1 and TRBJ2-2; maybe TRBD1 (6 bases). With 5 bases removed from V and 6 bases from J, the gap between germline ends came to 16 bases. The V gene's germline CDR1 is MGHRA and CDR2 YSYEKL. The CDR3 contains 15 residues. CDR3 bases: TGCGCCAGCAGCGACGACAGGTCGCTCCCCGGGGAGCTGTTTTTT. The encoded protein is CASSDDRSLPGELFF.

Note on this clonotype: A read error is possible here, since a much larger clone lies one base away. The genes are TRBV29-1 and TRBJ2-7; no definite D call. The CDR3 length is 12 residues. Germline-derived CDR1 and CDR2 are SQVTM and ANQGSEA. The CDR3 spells CSVSANEYEQCF. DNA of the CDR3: TGCAGCGTTTCGGCCAACGAATACGAGCAGTGCTTC.

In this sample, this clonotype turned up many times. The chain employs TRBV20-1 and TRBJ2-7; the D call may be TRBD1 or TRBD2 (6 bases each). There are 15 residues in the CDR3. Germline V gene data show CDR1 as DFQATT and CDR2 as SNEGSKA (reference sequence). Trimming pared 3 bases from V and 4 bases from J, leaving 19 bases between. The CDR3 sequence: CSARGTSRGPYEQYF. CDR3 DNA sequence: TGCAGTGCTAGGGGAACTAGCAGGGGACCTTACGAGCAGTACTTC.

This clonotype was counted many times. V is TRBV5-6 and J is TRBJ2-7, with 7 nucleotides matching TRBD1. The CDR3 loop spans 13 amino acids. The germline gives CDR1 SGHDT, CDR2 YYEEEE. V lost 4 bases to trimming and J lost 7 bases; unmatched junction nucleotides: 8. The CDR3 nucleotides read TGTGCCAGCAGCCTGAACAGGGGCCAGGAGCAGTACTTC. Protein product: CASSLNRGQEQYF.

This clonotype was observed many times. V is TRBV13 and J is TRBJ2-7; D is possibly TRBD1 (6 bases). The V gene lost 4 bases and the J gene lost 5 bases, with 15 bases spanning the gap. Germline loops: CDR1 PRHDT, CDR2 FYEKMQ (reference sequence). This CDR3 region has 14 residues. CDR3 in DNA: TGTGCCAGCAGCTCCAGGACAGAGCTGCACGAGCAGTACTTC. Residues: CASSSRTELHEQYF.

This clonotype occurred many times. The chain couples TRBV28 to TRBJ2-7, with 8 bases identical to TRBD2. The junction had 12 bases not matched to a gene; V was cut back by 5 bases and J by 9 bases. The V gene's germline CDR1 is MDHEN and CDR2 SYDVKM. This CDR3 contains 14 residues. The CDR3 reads CASSRLHQREPQYF. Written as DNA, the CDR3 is TGTGCCAGCAGTCGCCTTCACCAGCGGGAGCCGCAGTACTTC.

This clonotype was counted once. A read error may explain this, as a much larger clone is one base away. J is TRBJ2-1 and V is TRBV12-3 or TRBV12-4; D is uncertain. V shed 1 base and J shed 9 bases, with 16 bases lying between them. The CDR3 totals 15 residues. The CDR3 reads CASSLEGPRGTEQFF. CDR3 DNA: TGTGCCAGCAGTTTAGAGGGCCCCCGCGGCACTGAGCAGTTCTTC.

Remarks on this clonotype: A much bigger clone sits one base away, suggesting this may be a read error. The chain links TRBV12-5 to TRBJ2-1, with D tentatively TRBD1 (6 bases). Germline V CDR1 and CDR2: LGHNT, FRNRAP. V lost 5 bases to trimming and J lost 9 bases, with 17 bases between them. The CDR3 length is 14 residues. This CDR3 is CASGPPNRAGEQFF. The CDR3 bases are TGTGCTAGTGGTCCGCCAAACAGGGCCGGTGAGCAGTTCTTC. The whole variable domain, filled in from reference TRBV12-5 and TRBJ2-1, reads DARVTQTPRHKVTEMGQEVTMRCQPILGHNTVFWYRQTMMQGLELLAYFRNRAPLDDSGMPKDRFSAEMPDATLATLKIQPSEPRDSAVYFCASGPPNRAGEQFFGPGTRLTVL.

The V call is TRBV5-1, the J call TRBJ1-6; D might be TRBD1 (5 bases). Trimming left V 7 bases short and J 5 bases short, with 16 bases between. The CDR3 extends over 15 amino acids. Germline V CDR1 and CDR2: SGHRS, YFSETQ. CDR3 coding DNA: TGCGCCAGCGGAAGCACGGGGCTCGATAATTCACCCCTCCACTTT. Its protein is CASGSTGLDNSPLHF.

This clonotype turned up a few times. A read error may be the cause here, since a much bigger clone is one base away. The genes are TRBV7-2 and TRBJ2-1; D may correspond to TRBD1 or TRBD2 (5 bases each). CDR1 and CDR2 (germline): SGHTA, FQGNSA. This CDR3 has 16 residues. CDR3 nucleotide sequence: TGTGCCAGCAGCTTATTTAGTTGGGACGGTAACAATGAGCGGTTCTTC. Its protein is CASSLFSWDGNNERFF.

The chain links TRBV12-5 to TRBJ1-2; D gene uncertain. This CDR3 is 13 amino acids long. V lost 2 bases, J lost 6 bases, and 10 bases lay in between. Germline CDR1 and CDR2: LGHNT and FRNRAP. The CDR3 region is CASGLSLTHGYTF. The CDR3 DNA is TGTGCTAGTGGTTTGTCACTTACCCATGGCTACACCTTC.

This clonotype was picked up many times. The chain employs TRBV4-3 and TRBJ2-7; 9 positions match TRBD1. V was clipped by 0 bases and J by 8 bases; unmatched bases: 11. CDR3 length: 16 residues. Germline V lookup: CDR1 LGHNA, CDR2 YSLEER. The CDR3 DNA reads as TGCGCCAGCAGCCAAGATCAGGGACAGGGATATTCCCAGCAGTACTTC. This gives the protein CASSQDQGQGYSQQYF.

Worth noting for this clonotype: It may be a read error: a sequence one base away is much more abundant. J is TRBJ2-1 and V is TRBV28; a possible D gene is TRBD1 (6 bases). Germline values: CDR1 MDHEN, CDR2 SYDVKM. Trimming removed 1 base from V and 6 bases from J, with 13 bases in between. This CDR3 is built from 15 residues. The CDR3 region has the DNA TGTGCCAGCAGTTTATTAGGGGACATGCTCAATGAGCAGTTCTTC. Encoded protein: CASSLLGDMLNEQFF.